This T cell receptor beta chain was identified during a study of cytomegalovirus exposure and HLA in healthy donors. Study-level information: Among the approximately 380 donors who were genotyped, around 77% fell in the genetic ancestry cluster that is associated with self-reported Caucasian donors.

This clone was detected a few times. Its target is unknown. The PCR had 60 Vbeta and 13 Jbeta primers. Some clones are missing from TCRdb's copy, which holds only in-frame ones; the method was immunoSEQ multiplex PCR. This table holds about 160,000 clones, 79% found once. Findings of the study overall: Reportedly, fewer N-insertions than the roughly 690-donor mean appeared in an Asian-associated ancestry cluster in a later analysis. Certain sequence variants were highly shared and formed a cluster, and this cluster was likely a sequencing artifact.

While unrecorded immune exposures were likely, the donors were nominally healthy when sampled. V was cut by 4 bases and J by 1 base, with 9 bases left in between. The CDR3 spans 14 residues. CDR1 is SGHRS and CDR2 is YFSETQ in the germline V gene. This sequence originates from a human donor in good health. The chain uses TRBV5-1 and TRBJ1-5, with D tentatively TRBD1 (5 bases). The sample was PBMCs. DNA of the CDR3: TGCGCCAGCAGCCCCGACAGCAGCAATCAGCCCCAGCATTTT. It is translated as CASSPDSSNQPQHF.